This T cell receptor beta chain was obtained from a study of T cell responses to AZD1222 COVID-19 vaccine. Overall study: Second-dose schedules of about 4 or about 12 weeks were combined.

V was trimmed by 2 bases and J by 0 bases, leaving 8 bases between them. Germline values: CDR1 GTSNPN, CDR2 SVGIG (reference sequence). The CDR3 runs 14 residues. Study-wide findings and caveats: Repertoires were collected only later (after the peak T cell response had occurred). At study baseline, merely several AZD1222 recipients were seropositive. Spike-specific TCR breadth and depth grew following two AZD1222 doses.

Profiling relied on immunoSEQ multiplex PCR, and the TCRdb table lists in-frame clones only, not all of them. The sample lists tens of thousands of clones; 85% to 90% were seen once. Comment on this clone: Its antigen is currently unknown.

The material sequenced was peripheral blood, taken on day 0 of AZD1222 vaccination. This clonotype was sampled from an adult in good health. The chain links TRBV30 to TRBJ1-3, with unresolved D. The CDR3 region has the DNA TGTGCCTGGAGTAGAGGTAACTCTGGAAACACCATATATTTT. This codes for CAWSRGNSGNTIYF.